Listed here are 29 T cell receptor beta chains from one sample, sequenced in a study of shared clonotypes between healthy human individuals. Method: immunoSEQ multiplex PCR; TCRdb's copy keeps in-frame clones and lacks some. The data show millions of clones, around 96% seen once. Naive CD8 populations comprised CD45RO-negative cells positively selected for CCR7, excluding terminally differentiated effector memory CD45RA+ cells. Specimen: naive CD8+ T cells sorted from blood. The receptors come from a man between 18 and 29 years old in good health.

The gene calls are TRBV20-1 and TRBJ2-5, with D unresolved. Trimming shortened V by 8 bases and J by 3 bases, and 10 bases separated the two germline ends. The CDR3 has 11 residues. Germline V gives CDR1 DFQATT, CDR2 SNEGSKA (reference sequence). CDR3 sequence (DNA): TGCAGTAGTTCGTGGGAAGAGACCCAGTACTTC. It specifies CSSSWEETQYF.

Concerning this clone: The same CDR3 also results from other DNA sequences found in this sample. The V gene is TRBV4-1, the J gene TRBJ2-7, with D possibly matching TRBD1 (5 bases). This CDR3 contains 13 residues. Per the germline V gene, CDR1 is MGHRA and CDR2 is YSYEKL. Trimming stripped 2 bases from V and 4 bases from J, with 9 bases between. The CDR3 bases are TGCGCCAGCAGCCAACGCCAGGGATACGAGCAGTACTTC. Translation gives CASSQRQGYEQYF.

The count of this clone is one. The chain is built from TRBV6-5 and TRBJ2-2; D remains ambiguous. This CDR3 has 14 amino acids. V dropped 4 bases and J dropped 6 bases, with 12 bases sitting between them. Germline V gene sequence: CDR1 MNHEY, CDR2 SVGAGI. The CDR3 DNA reads as TGTGCCAGCAGTTCCCGGGTTTCTCCCGGGGAGCTGTTTTTT. Translating it yields CASSSRVSPGELFF.

The rearrangement uses TRBV5-6 and TRBJ1-1; D is uncertain. Germline V CDR1 and CDR2: SGHDT, YYEEEE. There are 15 residues in the CDR3. V lost 1 base to trimming and J lost 6 bases, with 16 bases between them. Written as DNA, the CDR3 is TGTGCCAGCAGCTTGAATAGCCACCATGGGGCTGAAGCTTTCTTT. Residues: CASSLNSHHGAEAFF.

The rearrangement joins TRBV4-1 to TRBJ2-7, with TRBD1 matching 10 bases. Germline CDR1 and CDR2: MGHRA and YSYEKL. V gave up 5 bases and J gave up 2 bases; unmatched junction bases: 9. The CDR3 totals 16 residues. The CDR3, as DNA: TGCGCCAGCAGCATTCGTCCGGGACAGGGGCCCTACGAGCAGTACTTC. Protein product: CASSIRPGQGPYEQYF.

The chain combines TRBV4-2 with TRBJ2-2, with TRBD1 matching 9 bases. After removal of 4 bases from V and 1 base from J, the junction contained 4 bases not matched to a gene. The CDR3 consists of 16 residues. From germline, CDR1 is LGHNA and CDR2 YNFKEQ. The chain's CDR3 is CASSLTGQGNTGELFF. The CDR3 region has the DNA TGTGCCAGCAGCCTAACGGGACAGGGGAACACCGGGGAGCTGTTTTTT.

Details on this clone: Within the sample, other DNA sequences also encode this same CDR3. The chain has TRBV4-1 and TRBJ1-2; the match to TRBD1 covers 9 bases. Losses at the gene ends were 5 bases for V and 5 bases for J; bases not matched to a gene: 3. Germline V gene sequence: CDR1 MGHRA, CDR2 YSYEKL. This CDR3 region has 13 residues. Written as DNA, the CDR3 is TGCGCCAGCAGCTTGGGACAGGGATATGGCTACACCTTC. Its protein is CASSLGQGYGYTF.

The V gene is TRBV19, the J gene TRBJ1-4; D is perhaps TRBD1 (5 bases). The germline V and J ends were trimmed by 5 bases and 0 bases, with 13 bases remaining between them. Germline CDR1 reads LNHDA; CDR2 reads SQIVND (reference sequence). The CDR3 has 16 amino acids. In nucleotides, the CDR3 is TGTGCCAGTAGTGACAGTCCTCTTGCAACTAATGAAAAACTGTTTTTT. It is translated as CASSDSPLATNEKLFF.

The chain uses TRBV30 and TRBJ1-2; 7 bases match TRBD1. CDR3 length: 11 amino acids. Germline values: CDR1 GTSNPN, CDR2 SVGIG (reference sequence). With V trimmed by 8 bases and J by 8 bases, 8 bases remained unmatched. DNA of the CDR3: TGTGCCATGGAGGGGGCGGGCGGCTACACCTTC. It specifies CAMEGAGGYTF.

The rearrangement links TRBV5-1 to TRBJ1-5; D uncertain. The CDR3 loop spans 13 amino acids. The germline V gene has CDR1 SGHRS and CDR2 YFSETQ. The V gene lost 0 bases and the J gene lost 3 bases, with 4 bases spanning the gap. Here the CDR3 DNA reads TGCGCCAGCAGCTTGGGCCTCAATCAGCCCCAGCATTTT. It translates to CASSLGLNQPQHF.

The CDR3 loop reads CASSADLSYEQYF. The CDR3 DNA follows: TGTGCCAGCAGCGCGGACTTATCCTACGAGCAGTACTTC. The chain employs TRBV5-4 and TRBJ2-7, with D perhaps matching TRBD2 (5 bases). Per the germline V gene, CDR1 is SGHNT and CDR2 is YYREEE (reference sequence). This CDR3 has 13 amino acids. The ends were cut back, 4 bases at V and 1 base at J, with 9 bases in the middle.

This clone was recorded once. The rearrangement uses TRBV10-3 and TRBJ1-1; D remains unclear. Per germline, CDR1 ENHRY and CDR2 SYGVKD. The V gene lost 3 bases and the J gene lost 0 bases, with 11 bases spanning the gap. The CDR3 spans 15 residues. CDR3: CAISDKTRLNTEAFF. The CDR3 bases are TGTGCCATCAGTGACAAGACCCGGTTGAACACTGAAGCTTTCTTT.

Details on this clone: The identical CDR3 is also encoded by other nucleotide sequences in the sample. V is TRBV7-9 and J is TRBJ2-5, with D perhaps being TRBD1 or TRBD2 (5 bases each). The CDR3 consists of 14 residues. CDR1 and CDR2 from the germline V gene are SEHNR and FQNEAQ (reference sequence). V lost 5 bases and J 2 bases, leaving 12 bases between the germline ends. The CDR3 DNA sequence: TGTGCCAGCAGCCCACCGGGACCTCAAGAGACCCAGTACTTC. Amino acid sequence: CASSPPGPQETQYF.

This clone occurred once. Other DNA sequences of this sample code for an identical CDR3. The rearrangement joins TRBV27 to TRBJ1-5, with D perhaps matching TRBD1 (5 bases). From germline, CDR1 is MNHEY and CDR2 SMNVEV (reference sequence). The V and J ends lost 3 bases and 4 bases respectively, with 10 bases between them. The length of the CDR3 is 14 residues. For the CDR3, the DNA is TGTGCCAGCAGTTTGCGCGGGGCGAATCAGCCCCAGCATTTT. This codes for CASSLRGANQPQHF.

This clone was counted once. Other DNA sequences of this sample code for an identical CDR3. This CDR3 reads CASSPGGTGELFF. As DNA, the CDR3 is TGTGCCAGCAGCCCCGGGGGTACCGGGGAGCTGTTTTTT. The chain uses TRBV11-3 and TRBJ2-2; TRBD2 is a possible D gene (6 bases). V gave up 5 bases and J gave up 5 bases, with 9 bases separating them. Germline-derived CDR1 and CDR2 are SGHNT and YENEEA. The CDR3 spans 13 residues.

This clone occurred once. The V call is TRBV4-1, the J call TRBJ1-5; 9 bases match TRBD1. Germline CDR1 and CDR2: MGHRA and YSYEKL. The CDR3 length is 17 residues. Unmatched junction bases numbered 8, after V lost 1 base and J lost 4 bases. The CDR3 sequence is CASSQVSGTGRNQPQHF. The CDR3 DNA is TGCGCCAGCAGCCAAGTAAGTGGGACAGGGAGAAATCAGCCCCAGCATTTT.

This clone was recorded once. This rearrangement joins TRBV5-4 to TRBJ1-2; no definite D call. There are 14 residues in the CDR3. In germline, CDR1 is SGHNT, CDR2 YYREEE (reference sequence). V gave up 4 bases and J gave up 1 base, with 11 bases separating them. CDR3 sequence (DNA): TGTGCCAGCAGCCCCCTTGGGGATAACTATGGCTACACCTTC. It yields the protein CASSPLGDNYGYTF.

This chain joins TRBV5-4 and TRBJ2-7, with a possible D match to TRBD2 (5 bases). The CDR3 runs 15 residues. The V and J ends lost 4 bases and 0 bases respectively, with 14 bases between them. From germline, CDR1 is SGHNT and CDR2 YYREEE (reference sequence). CDR3 sequence: CASSPDEGSSYEQYF. Written as DNA, the CDR3 is TGTGCCAGCAGCCCCGACGAGGGAAGCTCCTACGAGCAGTACTTC.

This chain joins TRBV30 and TRBJ2-7; 11 bases line up with TRBD1. The CDR3 runs 15 residues. V trimming: 1 base; J trimming: 3 bases; junction bases outside the gene matches: 5. Looked up from germline, CDR1 is GTSNPN and CDR2 is SVGIG (reference sequence). The CDR3 protein is CAWSGWTGGNYEQYF. The CDR3, as DNA: TGTGCCTGGAGTGGATGGACAGGGGGCAACTACGAGCAGTACTTC.

Points on this clone: A junction end diverges from the germline sequence, so it may reflect a read error. The chain combines TRBV11-2 with TRBJ1-1, with 7 nucleotides matching TRBD1. This CDR3 region has 12 residues. Germline CDR1 is SGHAT and CDR2 is FQNNGV. CDR3 in DNA: TGTGCCAGCAGCCTAGACAGGGCGGAAGCTTTCTTT. Residues: CASSLDRAEAFF. The full variable domain, in which reference TRBV11-2 and TRBJ1-1 provide the parts outside the CDR3, is EAGVAQSPRYKIIEKRQSVAFWCNPISGHATLYWYQQILGQGPKLLIQFQNNGVVDDSQLPKDRFSAERLKGVDSTLKIQPAKLEDSAVYLCASSLDRAEAFFGQGTRLTVV.

This chain joins TRBV2 and TRBJ1-1, with D unresolved. CDR1 is SNHLY, CDR2 FYNNEI, per germline. CDR3 length equals 13 residues. Deletions cut 3 bases from V and 0 bases from J, with 5 bases between. The CDR3 spells CASSDSLNTEAFF. DNA for the CDR3: TGTGCCAGCAGTGATTCCTTGAACACTGAAGCTTTCTTT.

The gene calls are TRBV29-1 and TRBJ1-3; TRBD1 agrees at 8 bases. Germline values: CDR1 SQVTM, CDR2 ANQGSEA. J was trimmed by 4 bases and V by 6 bases; bases with no gene match: 8. CDR3 length: 14 amino acids. The CDR3 is CSVLTGENGNTIYF. The DNA of the CDR3 is TGCAGCGTGTTGACAGGGGAGAACGGAAACACCATATATTTT.

The V and J genes are TRBV19 and TRBJ2-1; 8 nucleotides line up with TRBD2. CDR3 size: 18 residues. V lost 6 bases, J lost 8 bases, and 21 bases stayed unmatched. Germline assignment: CDR1 LNHDA and CDR2 SQIVND (reference sequence). CDR3 DNA: TGTGCCAGTAGAGCGTGGACGGGAGGGCCCGGGTACATGGATGAGCAGTTCTTC. Translating gives CASRAWTGGPGYMDEQFF.

This CDR3 reads CASSPPYVGGGEQYF. In DNA form, the CDR3 reads TGTGCCAGCAGCCCACCCTACGTAGGGGGTGGCGAGCAGTACTTC. The chain is built from TRBV7-9 and TRBJ2-7; maybe TRBD1 (6 bases). With 5 bases removed from V and 6 bases from J, the gap between germline ends came to 20 bases. This CDR3 has 15 amino acids. Germline CDR1 SEHNR, CDR2 FQNEAQ (reference sequence).

The rearrangement links TRBV2 to TRBJ2-1, with 10 nucleotides matching TRBD2. Germline V gene data show CDR1 as SNHLY and CDR2 as FYNNEI. This CDR3 comprises 16 residues. Unmatched junction bases numbered 8, after V lost 1 base and J lost 8 bases. CDR3 residues: CASSEGAGGYSYEQFF. In nucleotides, the CDR3 is TGTGCCAGCAGTGAAGGAGCGGGAGGGTACTCGTATGAGCAGTTCTTC.

J is TRBJ2-1 and V is TRBV29-1; weak D call: TRBD2 (6 bases). The CDR3 spans 10 residues. The V gene's germline CDR1 is SQVTM and CDR2 ANQGSEA. Trimming removed 4 bases from V and 12 bases from J, with 10 bases in between. The CDR3 region has the DNA TGCAGCGTTGGGCAGGGAGGGCAGTTCTTC. This codes for CSVGQGGQFF.

The chain recombines TRBV7-9 with TRBJ2-5, with 9 bases that match TRBD2. Losses at the gene ends were 1 base for V and 1 base for J; bases not matched to a gene: 7. The CDR3 is made up of 17 amino acids. Germline V lookup: CDR1 SEHNR, CDR2 FQNEAQ (reference sequence). CDR3 residues: CASSLVVSGGTQETQYF. CDR3 DNA: TGTGCCAGCAGCTTAGTGGTGAGCGGGGGGACCCAAGAGACCCAGTACTTC.

The rearrangement uses TRBV30 and TRBJ1-5; possibly TRBD1 for D (5 bases). CDR1 is GTSNPN, CDR2 SVGIG, per germline (reference sequence). CDR3 length: 15 amino acids. V shed 5 bases and J shed 0 bases, with 14 bases lying between them. The CDR3 here is CAWGSSGFSNQPQHF. CDR3 sequence (DNA): TGTGCCTGGGGGAGTTCAGGGTTTAGCAATCAGCCCCAGCATTTT.

This chain links TRBV6-5 with TRBJ2-7; D remains unclear. Germline CDR1 is MNHEY and CDR2 is SVGAGI. Trimming removed 2 bases from V and 2 bases from J, with 13 bases in between. CDR3 length: 15 residues. The CDR3 DNA sequence: TGTGCCAGCAGTTACGCGGTCTCTGGAGCCTACGAGCAGTACTTC. This sequence encodes CASSYAVSGAYEQYF.